This T cell receptor (beta chain) was identified in a study of T cell clusters in autoimmune cytopenias. TRB was amplified by touch-down multiplex PCR, primer pools A and B combined. One entry per CDR3 protein, without DNA, is what TCRdb gives after re-calling the multiplex PCR reads. Listed are about 14,000 distinct CDR3 sequences; about 3.7% falls within the top ten. Remarks on this clonotype: Its antigen remains unidentified.

General study points: TRB repertoire shifts in secondary cytopenia and chronic lymphocytic leukemia mostly reflected lymphoma, not autoimmunity. Physiological T cell clusters of healthy donors were apparently absent in primary autoimmune cytopenia patients.

Each sample's input was about 270 ng genomic DNA, 30,000 to 45,000 genome equivalents. Germline V gene sequence: CDR1 LNHDA, CDR2 SQIVND (reference sequence). The CDR3 consists of 14 residues. This sample was also put to use in a study of T cell repertoires in aging, cancer and after chemotherapy. This second study says: Healthy donor repertoires were recorded over several months to years and showed clear clonal overlap. Healthy donors lost TCR diversity with age mainly through richness, cancer patients through richness and evenness.

Sample: peripheral blood. The rearrangement uses TRBV19 and TRBJ1-1. This receptor was obtained from a human donor in good health. The CDR3 sequence is CASSKTSTGREAFF.